This T cell receptor beta chain comes out of a study of OX40 agonist ivuxolimab in advanced cancers. A note on the overall study: Ivuxolimab was a fully human IgG2 agonistic monoclonal antibody targeting the costimulatory receptor OX40 (CD134). Intravenous ivuxolimab was administered to patients every 2 weeks at six dose levels: 0.01, 0.1, 0.3, 1.5, 3 and 10 mg/kg. Of the roughly 51 patients in dose escalation, some 20 had hepatocellular carcinoma, about 15 had melanoma, 9 had renal cell carcinoma and 9 had head and neck cancer. In the dose-escalation cohort, 70% to 85% of patients were male, and the mean age was approximately 64 years, with a range of roughly 20 to 80. Patients were allowed to have had prior anti-PD-1, anti-PD-L1 or anti-CTLA-4 therapy, and 30% to 50% of the dose-escalation patients had previously received checkpoint inhibitors. Partial responses occurred in three dose-escalation patients, of whom one had hepatocellular carcinoma and two had cutaneous melanoma. Peripheral TCRbeta sequencing was intended to test whether TCR sequence diversity was altered and clonal T-cell expansion was caused by ivuxolimab. The paper describes the monotherapy dose-escalation part (N of about 47 patients) of the phase I trial of ivuxolimab.

Based on the germline V gene, the CDR1 and CDR2 sequences are SGDLS and YYNGEE. The CDR3 runs 14 residues from the cysteine to the phenylalanine. Only CDR3 DNA is held: 42 bases, read in frame from base 1. The germline ends are 16 bases apart after V is trimmed by 10 bases and J by 1 base. What the work shows at the level of the full study, not this receptor alone: The antigen specificity of the clonally expanded peripheral T cells was not determined. Clonal expansion of both CD4+ and CD8+ blood T cells was observed from baseline to week 6 at doses 0.1 to 3.0 mg/kg. Low levels of normalized T-cell clonal expansion were also seen in some patients who did not respond. After ivuxolimab, CD8+ T cells had more expanded clones than CD4+ T cells on average. In the 0.1-3.0 mg/kg groups, partial responders had among the lowest normalized peripheral clonal expansion, particularly in CD8+ T cells.

For sequencing of the TCRbeta CDR3 region, genomic DNA was extracted from the sorted cells. The immunoSEQ Assay was used to sequence the TCRbeta CDR3 regions. This is the immuneACCESS table as TCRdb keeps it, with only in-frame sequences that have V and J called. A part of the clones is gone; compared with another copy, unresolved V genes explain less than half, and the rest is unexplained. This sample is represented by about 35,000 clones; approximately 84% of them were singletons. The ten largest clones represent 9.5% to 15% of the sample. Patients with a history of autoimmune disease or receiving systemic immunosuppression were excluded from the trial. Peripheral blood for TCR sequencing was drawn from every dose cohort at baseline, at cycle 4 day 1 and at cycle 7 day 1. The samples were drawn from a first-in-human, open-label, multicenter phase I dose-escalation trial of ivuxolimab. Adults with locally advanced or metastatic head and neck squamous cell, hepatocellular, melanoma or renal cell carcinoma were enrolled in the trial. CD4+ and CD8+ T cells were sorted separately from peripheral blood before TCR sequencing.

Turning to this clone: Its antigen specificity is not known. There are no base qualities to consult, and no much larger clone falls within one base.

The sequenced sample was CD4+ or CD8+ T cells sorted from blood, obtained in a trial of the OX40 agonist ivuxolimab. The TCR comes from an adult with an advanced solid tumor such as melanoma, head and neck, liver or kidney cancer. The chain employs TRBV9 and TRBJ2-3; TRBD2 might be the D gene, on 6 matching bases. The DNA sequence is given as TGTGCCTGCGGGGAGACAGTCCGCACAGATACGCAGTATTTT. Its protein is CACGETVRTDTQYF. Full variable domain (CDR3 extended with the reference TRBV9 and TRBJ2-3 proteins): DSGVTQTPKHLITATGQRVTLRCSPRSGDLSVYWYQQSLDQGLQFLIQYYNGEERAKGNILERFSAQQFPDLHSELNLSSLELGDSALYFCACGETVRTDTQYFGPGTRLTVL.